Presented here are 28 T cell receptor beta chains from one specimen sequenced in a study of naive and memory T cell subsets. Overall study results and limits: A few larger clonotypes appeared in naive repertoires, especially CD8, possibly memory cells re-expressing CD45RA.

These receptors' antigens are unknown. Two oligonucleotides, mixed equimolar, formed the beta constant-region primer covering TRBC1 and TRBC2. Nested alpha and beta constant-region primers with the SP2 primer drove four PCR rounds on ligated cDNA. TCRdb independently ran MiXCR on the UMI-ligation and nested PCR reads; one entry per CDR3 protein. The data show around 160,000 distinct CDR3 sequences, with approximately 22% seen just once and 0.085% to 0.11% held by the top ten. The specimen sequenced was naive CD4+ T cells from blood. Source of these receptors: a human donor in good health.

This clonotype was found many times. The DNA of the CDR3 is TGTGCCAGCAGTCAAGCGGGTTTGCAGTACTTC. Translated: CASSQAGLQYF. This chain uses TRBV6-5 with TRBJ2-7; possibly TRBD2 for D (6 bases). V lost 5 bases and J 9 bases, leaving 11 bases between the germline ends. CDR1 is MNHEY and CDR2 is SVGAGI in the germline V gene. The CDR3 contains 11 residues.

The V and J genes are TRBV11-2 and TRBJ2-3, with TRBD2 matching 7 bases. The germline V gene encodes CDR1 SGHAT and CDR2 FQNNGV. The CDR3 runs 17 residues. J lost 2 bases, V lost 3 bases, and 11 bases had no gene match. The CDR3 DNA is TGTGCCAGCAGCTTGTGGCCGGGACTACCAGTCACAGATACGCAGTATTTT. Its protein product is CASSLWPGLPVTDTQYF.

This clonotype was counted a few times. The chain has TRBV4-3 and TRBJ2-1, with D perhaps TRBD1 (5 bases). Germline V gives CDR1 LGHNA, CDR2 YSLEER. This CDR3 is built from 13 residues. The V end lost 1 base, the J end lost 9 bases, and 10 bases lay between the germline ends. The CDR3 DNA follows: TGCGCCAGCAGCCAAGTGGGCGACAGTGAGCAGTTCTTC. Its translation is CASSQVGDSEQFF.

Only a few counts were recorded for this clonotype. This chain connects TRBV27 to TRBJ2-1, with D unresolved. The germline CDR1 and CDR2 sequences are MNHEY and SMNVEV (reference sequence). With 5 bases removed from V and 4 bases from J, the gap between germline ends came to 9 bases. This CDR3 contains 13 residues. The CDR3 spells CASSLLGYNEQFF. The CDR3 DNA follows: TGTGCCAGCAGTCTTCTAGGGTACAATGAGCAGTTCTTC.

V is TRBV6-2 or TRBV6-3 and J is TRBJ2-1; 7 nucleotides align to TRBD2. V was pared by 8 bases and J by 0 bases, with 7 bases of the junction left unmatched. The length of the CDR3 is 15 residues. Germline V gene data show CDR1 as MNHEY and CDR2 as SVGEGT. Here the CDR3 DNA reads TGTGCCAGCTGCCCAGCGGGACGCTCCTACAATGAGCAGTTCTTC. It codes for CASCPAGRSYNEQFF.

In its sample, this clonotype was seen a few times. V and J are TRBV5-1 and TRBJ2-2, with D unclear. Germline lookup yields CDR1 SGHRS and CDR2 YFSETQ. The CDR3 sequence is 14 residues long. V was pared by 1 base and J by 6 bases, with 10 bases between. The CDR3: CASSLSRVAGELFF. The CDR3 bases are TGCGCCAGCAGCTTGTCAAGGGTAGCCGGGGAGCTGTTTTTT.

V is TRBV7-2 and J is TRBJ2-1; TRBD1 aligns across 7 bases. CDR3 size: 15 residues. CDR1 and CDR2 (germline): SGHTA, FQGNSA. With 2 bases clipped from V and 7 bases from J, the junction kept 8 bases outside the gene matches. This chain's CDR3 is CASSLSLPGGNEQFF. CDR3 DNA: TGTGCCAGCAGCTTAAGTCTGCCAGGGGGAAATGAGCAGTTCTTC.

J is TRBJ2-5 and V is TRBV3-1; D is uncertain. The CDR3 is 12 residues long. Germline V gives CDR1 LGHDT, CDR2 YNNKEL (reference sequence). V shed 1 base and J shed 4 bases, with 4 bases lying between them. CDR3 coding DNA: TGTGCCAGCAGCCAAGGTGGAGAGACCCAGTACTTC. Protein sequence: CASSQGGETQYF.

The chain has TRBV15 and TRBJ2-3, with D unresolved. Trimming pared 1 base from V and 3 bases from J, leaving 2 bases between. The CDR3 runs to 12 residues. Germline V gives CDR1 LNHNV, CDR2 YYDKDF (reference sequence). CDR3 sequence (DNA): TGTGCCACCAGCAGAGCAACAGATACGCAGTATTTT. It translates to CATSRATDTQYF.

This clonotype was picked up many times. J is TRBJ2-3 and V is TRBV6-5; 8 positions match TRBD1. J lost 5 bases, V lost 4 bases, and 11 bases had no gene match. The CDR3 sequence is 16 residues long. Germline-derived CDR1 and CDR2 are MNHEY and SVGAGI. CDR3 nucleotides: TGTGCCAGCAGTTTGATGCGGGCAGGGGGCGAAGATACGCAGTATTTT. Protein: CASSLMRAGGEDTQYF.

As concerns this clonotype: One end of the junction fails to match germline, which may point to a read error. CDR3 sequence: CSAGETSGSYDEQFF. The CDR3 DNA is TGCAGTGCTGGAGAGACTAGCGGGAGTTACGATGAGCAGTTCTTC. The chain has TRBV20-1 and TRBJ2-1; 12 nucleotides match TRBD2. Germline values: CDR1 DFQATT, CDR2 SNEGSKA (reference sequence). The CDR3 is 15 amino acids.

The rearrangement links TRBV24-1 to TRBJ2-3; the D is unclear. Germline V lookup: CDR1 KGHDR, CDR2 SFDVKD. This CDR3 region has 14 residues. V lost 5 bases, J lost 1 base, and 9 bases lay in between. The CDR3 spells CATSVTGRTDTQYF. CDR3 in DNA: TGTGCCACCAGTGTAACCGGACGCACAGATACGCAGTATTTT.

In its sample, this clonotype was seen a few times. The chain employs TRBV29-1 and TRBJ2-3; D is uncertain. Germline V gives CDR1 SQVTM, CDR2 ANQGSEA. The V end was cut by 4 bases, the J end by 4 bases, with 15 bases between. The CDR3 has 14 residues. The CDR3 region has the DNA TGCAGCGTTGGGCAGGTGGTTGGCTCAGATACGCAGTATTTT. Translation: CSVGQVVGSDTQYF.

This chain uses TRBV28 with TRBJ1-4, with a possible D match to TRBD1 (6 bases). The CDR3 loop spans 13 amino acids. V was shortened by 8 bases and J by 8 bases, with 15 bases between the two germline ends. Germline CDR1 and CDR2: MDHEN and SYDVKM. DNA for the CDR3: TGTGCCAGCGGGTCTGGGGGGCGAGAAAAACTGTTTTTT. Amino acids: CASGSGGREKLFF.

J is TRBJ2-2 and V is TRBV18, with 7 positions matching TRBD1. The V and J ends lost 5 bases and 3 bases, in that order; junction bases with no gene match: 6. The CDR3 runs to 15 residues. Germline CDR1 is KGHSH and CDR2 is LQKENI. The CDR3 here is CASSRQGTYTGELFF. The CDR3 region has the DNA TGTGCCAGCTCAAGACAGGGCACCTACACCGGGGAGCTGTTTTTT. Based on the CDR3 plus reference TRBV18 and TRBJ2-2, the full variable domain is NAGVMQNPRHLVRRRGQEARLRCSPMKGHSHVYWYRQLPEEGLKFMVYLQKENIIDESGMPKERFSAEFPKEGPSILRIQQVVRGDSAAYFCASSRQGTYTGELFFGEGSRLTVL.

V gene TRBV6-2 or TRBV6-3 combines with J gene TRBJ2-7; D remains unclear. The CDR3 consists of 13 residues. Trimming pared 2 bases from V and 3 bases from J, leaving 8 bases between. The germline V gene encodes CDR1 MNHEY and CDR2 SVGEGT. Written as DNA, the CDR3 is TGTGCCAGCAGTTACGATCGCAGCTACGAGCAGTACTTC. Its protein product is CASSYDRSYEQYF.

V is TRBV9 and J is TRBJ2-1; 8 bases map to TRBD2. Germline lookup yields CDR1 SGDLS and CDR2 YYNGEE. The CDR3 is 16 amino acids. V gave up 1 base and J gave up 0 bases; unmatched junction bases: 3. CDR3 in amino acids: CASSVRGTSSYNEQFF. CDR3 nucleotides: TGTGCCAGCAGCGTAAGGGGGACTAGCTCCTACAATGAGCAGTTCTTC.

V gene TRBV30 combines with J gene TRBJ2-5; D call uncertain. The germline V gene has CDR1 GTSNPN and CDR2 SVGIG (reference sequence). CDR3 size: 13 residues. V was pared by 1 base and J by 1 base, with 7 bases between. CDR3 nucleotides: TGTGCCTGGAGTGCGCGAGCCCAAGAGACCCAGTACTTC. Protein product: CAWSARAQETQYF.

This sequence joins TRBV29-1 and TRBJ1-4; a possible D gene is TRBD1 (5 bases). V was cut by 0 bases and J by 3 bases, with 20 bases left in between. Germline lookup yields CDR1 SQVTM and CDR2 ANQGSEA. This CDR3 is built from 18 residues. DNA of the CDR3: TGCAGCGTTGAAGATCGGGGACGCTTTACGAGGGCTAATGAAAAACTGTTTTTT. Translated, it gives CSVEDRGRFTRANEKLFF.

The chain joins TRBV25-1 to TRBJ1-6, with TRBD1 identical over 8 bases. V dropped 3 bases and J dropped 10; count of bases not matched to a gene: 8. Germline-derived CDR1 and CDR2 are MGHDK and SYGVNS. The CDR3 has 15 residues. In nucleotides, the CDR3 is TGTGCCAGCAGTGACAGGACAGGGCGTCTATCACCCCTCCACTTT. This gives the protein CASSDRTGRLSPLHF.

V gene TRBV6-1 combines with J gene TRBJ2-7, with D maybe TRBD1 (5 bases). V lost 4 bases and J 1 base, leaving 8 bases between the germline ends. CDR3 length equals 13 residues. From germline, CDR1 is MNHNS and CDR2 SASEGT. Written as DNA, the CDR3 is TGTGCCAGCAGTGCTACAGGATCCTACGAGCAGTACTTC. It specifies CASSATGSYEQYF.

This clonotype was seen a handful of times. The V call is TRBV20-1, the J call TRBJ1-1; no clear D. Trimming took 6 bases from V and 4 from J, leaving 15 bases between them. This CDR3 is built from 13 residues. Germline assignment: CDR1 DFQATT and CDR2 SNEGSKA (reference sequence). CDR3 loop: CSAASRRRTEAFF. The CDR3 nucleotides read TGCAGTGCCGCAAGTAGGAGGCGCACTGAAGCTTTCTTT.

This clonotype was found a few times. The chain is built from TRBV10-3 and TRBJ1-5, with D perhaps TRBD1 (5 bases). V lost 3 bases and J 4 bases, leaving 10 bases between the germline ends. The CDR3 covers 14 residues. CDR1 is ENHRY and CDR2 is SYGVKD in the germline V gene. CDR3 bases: TGTGCCATCAGTGATTCCAGGGTTAATCAGCCCCAGCATTTT. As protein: CAISDSRVNQPQHF.

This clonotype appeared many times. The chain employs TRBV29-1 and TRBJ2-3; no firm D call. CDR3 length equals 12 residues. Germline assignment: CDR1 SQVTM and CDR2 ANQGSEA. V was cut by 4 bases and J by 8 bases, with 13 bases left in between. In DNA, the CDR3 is TGCAGCGTTGGCGGTCCCCAGAGTACGCAGTATTTT. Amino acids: CSVGGPQSTQYF.

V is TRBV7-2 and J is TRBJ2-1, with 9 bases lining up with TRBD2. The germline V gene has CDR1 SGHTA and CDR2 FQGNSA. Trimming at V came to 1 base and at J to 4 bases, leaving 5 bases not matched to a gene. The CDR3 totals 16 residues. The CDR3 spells CASSLVAGAHYNEQFF. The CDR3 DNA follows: TGTGCCAGCAGCTTAGTAGCGGGGGCACATTACAATGAGCAGTTCTTC.

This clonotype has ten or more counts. The chain's CDR3 is CSAVSGTSGVKYNEQFF. In DNA, the CDR3 is TGCAGTGCTGTATCCGGGACTAGCGGGGTAAAATACAATGAGCAGTTCTTC. The V and J genes are TRBV20-1 and TRBJ2-1; 13 nucleotides line up with TRBD2. This CDR3 spans 17 amino acids. The J segment lost 4 bases and the V segment lost 5 bases, leaving 11 bases of the junction unmatched. Germline V gene lookup returns CDR1 DFQATT and CDR2 SNEGSKA (reference sequence).

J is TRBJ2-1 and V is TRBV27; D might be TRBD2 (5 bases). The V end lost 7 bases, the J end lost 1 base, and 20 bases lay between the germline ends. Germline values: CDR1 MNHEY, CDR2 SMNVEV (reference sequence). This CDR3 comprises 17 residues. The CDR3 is CASNNRPGLRSYNEQFF. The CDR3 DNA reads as TGTGCCAGCAATAATCGGCCCGGACTGAGGTCCTACAATGAGCAGTTCTTC.

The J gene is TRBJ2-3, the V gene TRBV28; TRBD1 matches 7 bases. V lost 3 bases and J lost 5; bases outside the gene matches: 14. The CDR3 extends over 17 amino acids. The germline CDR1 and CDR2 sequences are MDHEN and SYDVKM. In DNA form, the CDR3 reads TGTGCCAGCAGTTTGCCCAAAGGGGGCGGATGGGGAGATACGCAGTATTTT. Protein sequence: CASSLPKGGGWGDTQYF.